The 31 T cell receptor beta chains in this list originate from one sample, sequenced in a study of T-cell memory formation after mild COVID-19. TCRdb processed the 5' RACE reads anew with MiXCR; each CDR3 protein has one entry. This sample yields about 440,000 distinct CDR3 sequences, of which around 19% are seen a single time; around 8% belongs to the top ten. The sequenced sample was PBMCs or a T cell subset sorted from them (not recorded which). Receptors were obtained from an adult woman who had mild COVID-19 (a few samples of this study predate the infection). Cell type and time point are not known.

There are many counts of this clonotype. The chain couples TRBV5-1 to TRBJ2-1, with a weak D call TRBD1 (5 bases). CDR3 length: 15 residues. From germline, CDR1 is SGHRS and CDR2 YFSETQ. Between the trimmed V and J ends, which lost 0 bases and 6 bases, there was a span of 13 bases. The CDR3 nucleotides are TGCGCCAGCAGCTTGGTTGCAGGGCAAGGCAATGAGCAGTTCTTC. This encodes CASSLVAGQGNEQFF. The entire variable domain, with the rest obtained from reference TRBV5-1 and TRBJ2-1, is as follows: KAGVTQTPRYLIKTRGQQVTLSCSPISGHRSVSWYQQTPGQGLQFLFEYFSETQRNKGNFPGRFSGRQFSNSRSEMNVSTLELGDSALYLCASSLVAGQGNEQFFGPGTRLTVL.

The CDR3 sequence: CASSPPGQRGAEAFF. CDR3 in DNA: TGTGCCAGCTCACCCCCGGGACAGCGGGGCGCTGAAGCTTTCTTT. V usage is TRBV18 and J usage is TRBJ1-1, with 7 bases aligning to TRBD1. The length of the CDR3 is 15 residues. Germline V gives CDR1 KGHSH, CDR2 LQKENI. The V and J ends lost 3 bases and 6 bases, in that order; junction bases with no gene match: 10.

This sequence joins TRBV10-3 and TRBJ1-5; D not certain. Deletions cut 3 bases from V and 0 bases from J, with 18 bases between. The CDR3 has 18 residues. Germline CDR1 ENHRY, CDR2 SYGVKD. This CDR3 reads CAISDPPGGTFSNQPQHF. Here the CDR3 DNA reads TGTGCCATCAGTGATCCCCCGGGCGGAACCTTTAGCAATCAGCCCCAGCATTTT.

The chain carries TRBV12-3 or TRBV12-4 and TRBJ2-2, with TRBD2 matching 14 bases. After removal of 1 base from V and 6 bases from J, the junction contained 7 bases not matched to a gene. CDR3 length equals 18 residues. The CDR3 spells CASSLGGLAGVMAGELFF. The CDR3 DNA follows: TGTGCCAGCAGTTTAGGGGGACTAGCGGGAGTGATGGCCGGGGAGCTGTTTTTT.

This rearrangement joins TRBV2 to TRBJ1-1; possibly TRBD1 for D (5 bases). Trimming took 4 bases from V and 10 from J, leaving 16 bases between them. Per the germline V gene, CDR1 is SNHLY and CDR2 is FYNNEI. CDR3 length equals 13 residues. The CDR3 loop reads CASSAGTGLVAFF. CDR3 nucleotide sequence: TGTGCCAGCAGTGCGGGGACGGGTTTAGTAGCTTTCTTT. The full variable domain, its missing parts supplied by reference TRBV2 and TRBJ1-1, is EPEVTQTPSHQVTQMGQEVILRCVPISNHLYFYWYRQILGQKVEFLVSFYNNEISEKSEIFDDQFSVERPDGSNFTLKIRSTKLEDSAMYFCASSAGTGLVAFFGQGTRLTVV.

This clonotype was seen more than once but under ten times. The chain is built from TRBV7-2 and TRBJ2-3, with D unclear. Germline CDR1 reads SGHTA; CDR2 reads FQGNSA. The germline V and J ends were trimmed by 0 bases and 0 bases, with 16 bases remaining between them. This CDR3 spans 18 amino acids. This CDR3 reads CASSLARDWRSSTDTQYF. CDR3 nucleotide sequence: TGTGCCAGCAGCTTAGCGCGAGACTGGCGGTCTAGCACAGATACGCAGTATTTT.

This chain connects TRBV20-1 to TRBJ2-3, with TRBD2 matching 9 bases. This CDR3 contains 17 residues. CDR1 is DFQATT and CDR2 is SNEGSKA in the germline V gene (reference sequence). V lost 3 bases and J lost 2; bases outside the gene matches: 12. As DNA, the CDR3 is TGCAGTGCTAGCTCCAGCGGGAGGCTCGGGACCACAGATACGCAGTATTTT. Translating it yields CSASSSGRLGTTDTQYF.

CDR3: CASSFTLSGDRFF. The CDR3 coding sequence is TGTGCCAGCAGTTTTACGCTGTCGGGTGATCGGTTCTTC. The chain combines TRBV12-3 or TRBV12-4 with TRBJ2-1; D is undetermined. This CDR3 has 13 residues. Trimming cost V 3 bases and J 15 bases, with 18 bases left between them.

In DNA form, the CDR3 reads TGTGCCAGCAGCCTTAGACGGTCCCAAGAGACCCAGTACTTC. Its translation is CASSLRRSQETQYF. This chain links TRBV12-3 or TRBV12-4 with TRBJ2-5; no definite D call. The CDR3 extends over 14 amino acids. Trimming stripped 6 bases from V and 1 base from J, with 12 bases between.

This chain joins TRBV6-1 and TRBJ1-6; D unclear. There are 13 residues in the CDR3. Germline lookup yields CDR1 MNHNS and CDR2 SASEGT. V lost 1 base to trimming and J lost 8 bases, with 6 bases between them. The CDR3 loop is CASSEEVDSPLHF. The CDR3 region has the DNA TGTGCCAGCAGTGAAGAGGTAGATTCACCCCTCCACTTT.

V usage is TRBV12-3 or TRBV12-4 and J usage is TRBJ2-5, with 14 bases matching TRBD2. V was pared by 4 bases and J by 5 bases, with 6 bases of the junction left unmatched. The CDR3 loop spans 16 amino acids. CDR3 bases: TGTGCCAGCAGTTCCTGGACTAGCGGGAGGACGGAGACCCAGTACTTC. Its protein is CASSSWTSGRTETQYF.

The rearrangement uses TRBV24-1 and TRBJ2-7; D ambiguous. Germline assignment: CDR1 KGHDR and CDR2 SFDVKD. V lost 5 bases and J lost 9, with 22 bases in between. This CDR3 contains 15 residues. CDR3 amino acids: CATSAPLGPSIGQYF. CDR3 nucleotides: TGTGCCACCAGTGCTCCCTTAGGACCGTCCATCGGGCAGTACTTC.

The CDR3 reads CASSEGVGEQFF. Written as DNA, the CDR3 is TGTGCCAGCAGTGAAGGAGTTGGTGAGCAGTTCTTC. This chain uses TRBV6-4 with TRBJ2-1; D gene uncertain. Trimming took 3 bases from V and 9 from J, leaving 9 bases between them. The CDR3 is 12 amino acids. Looked up from germline, CDR1 is MRHNA and CDR2 is SNTAGT.

The chain combines TRBV5-1 with TRBJ2-6, with 9 bases fitting TRBD1. Germline trimming cut 1 base from V and 0 bases from J; bases unmatched to any gene: 11. The germline CDR1 and CDR2 sequences are SGHRS and YFSETQ. The CDR3 has 20 amino acids. CDR3 in DNA: TGCGCCAGCAGCTTGCGGGCAAAGACAGGGGGTGACTCTGGGGCCAACGTCCTGACTTTC. It is translated as CASSLRAKTGGDSGANVLTF.

The chain has TRBV4-2 and TRBJ2-1; the match to TRBD2 covers 12 bases. The CDR3 totals 17 residues. V was clipped by 0 bases and J by 3 bases; unmatched bases: 3. CDR1 is LGHNA and CDR2 is YNFKEQ in the germline V gene. The CDR3 nucleotides read TGTGCCAGCAGCCAAGATCTAGCGGGGGGGCTCTACAATGAGCAGTTCTTC. Translated, it gives CASSQDLAGGLYNEQFF.

The chain employs TRBV11-1 and TRBJ2-1; D tentatively fits TRBD1 or TRBD2 (5 bases each). Germline V gene sequence: CDR1 SGHAT, CDR2 FQDESV (reference sequence). CDR3 length: 15 amino acids. The germline V and J ends were trimmed by 7 bases and 2 bases, with 15 bases remaining between them. CDR3: CASTRDLSAYNEQFF. CDR3 in DNA: TGTGCCAGCACCAGGGACCTCTCAGCCTACAATGAGCAGTTCTTC.

The V call is TRBV5-1, the J call TRBJ1-2; 7 positions match TRBD1. The CDR3 is 17 residues long. Germline trimming cut 0 bases from V and 4 bases from J; bases unmatched to any gene: 12. The germline V gene encodes CDR1 SGHRS and CDR2 YFSETQ. The CDR3 region has the DNA TGCGCCAGCAGCTTGGCTCCAGACAGGGTAAAGCGCTATGGCTACACCTTC. Translating gives CASSLAPDRVKRYGYTF.

This clonotype was recorded many times. The genes are TRBV12-3 or TRBV12-4 and TRBJ1-5; D is perhaps TRBD1 (5 bases). With 4 bases removed from V and 2 bases from J, the gap between germline ends came to 12 bases. The CDR3 loop spans 15 amino acids. As DNA, the CDR3 is TGTGCCAGCAGTTCGGGGGAAAGGGGCAATCAGCCCCAGCATTTT. Encoded protein: CASSSGERGNQPQHF.

This clonotype was counted only a few times. This chain connects TRBV12-3 or TRBV12-4 to TRBJ2-1; D is possibly TRBD2 (6 bases). CDR3 length: 14 amino acids. The V gene lost 7 bases and the J gene lost 0 bases, with 10 bases spanning the gap. The CDR3 sequence: CASKEGSSYNEQFF. The CDR3 nucleotides are TGTGCCAGCAAGGAGGGTAGCTCCTACAATGAGCAGTTCTTC.

This chain joins TRBV6-1 and TRBJ1-6; D is ambiguous. Germline values: CDR1 MNHNS, CDR2 SASEGT. This CDR3 spans 14 amino acids. Trimming cost V 6 bases and J 14 bases, with 20 bases left between them. DNA for the CDR3: TGTGCCAGCAGGGGCTCGGACCGCCCGATGTCCCTCCACTTT. Protein product: CASRGSDRPMSLHF.

This clonotype has more than one count but fewer than ten. V usage is TRBV5-6 and J usage is TRBJ1-3; D is unclear. Germline V gives CDR1 SGHDT, CDR2 YYEEEE. The CDR3 loop spans 16 amino acids. Trimming removed 4 bases from V and 4 bases from J, with 18 bases in between. Written as DNA, the CDR3 is TGTGCCAGCAGCGACCTGGGCGGGCCGCTGGGAAACACCATATATTTT. It specifies CASSDLGGPLGNTIYF. Variable domain in full (rest from reference TRBV5-6 and TRBJ1-3): DAGVTQSPTHLIKTRGQQVTLRCSPKSGHDTVSWYQQALGQGPQFIFQYYEEEERQRGNFPDRFSGHQFPNYSSELNVNALLLGDSALYLCASSDLGGPLGNTIYFGEGSWLTVV.

The V and J genes are TRBV7-2 and TRBJ1-1; possible D gene TRBD1, 5 bases. Germline CDR1 is SGHTA and CDR2 is FQGNSA. Trimming removed 8 bases from V and 4 bases from J, with 11 bases in between. The length of the CDR3 is 12 residues. The DNA of the CDR3 is TGTGCCAGCCGGGGGTCGGGCACTGAAGCTTTCTTT. Translating it yields CASRGSGTEAFF.

This clonotype was picked up many times. This chain uses TRBV11-2 with TRBJ2-2; D remains unclear. Deletions cut 5 bases from V and 1 base from J, with 5 bases between. Germline values: CDR1 SGHAT, CDR2 FQNNGV. The CDR3 loop spans 13 amino acids. CDR3 DNA: TGTGCCAGCAGCCGACTGAACACCGGGGAGCTGTTTTTT. It yields the protein CASSRLNTGELFF.

CDR3 nucleotide sequence: TGTGCCAGCAGGATAGGACTAGCGGGTCTAAATGAGCAGTTCTTC. Encoded protein: CASRIGLAGLNEQFF. This chain uses TRBV12-3 or TRBV12-4 with TRBJ2-1; 11 bases are shared with TRBD2. Germline trimming cut 6 bases from V and 7 bases from J; bases unmatched to any gene: 8. The CDR3 extends over 15 amino acids.

This clonotype has only a few counts. This chain uses TRBV6-6 with TRBJ1-3, with TRBD1 identical over 7 bases. The length of the CDR3 is 16 residues. CDR1 and CDR2 (germline): MNHNY, SVGAGI (reference sequence). Losses at the gene ends were 7 bases for V and 1 base for J; bases not matched to a gene: 10. The CDR3: CASNPTGLRSGNTIYF. In DNA, the CDR3 is TGTGCCAGCAACCCGACAGGGTTACGGTCTGGAAACACCATATATTTT.

The J gene is TRBJ1-1, the V gene TRBV7-2; 8 nucleotides align to TRBD1. CDR1 and CDR2 (germline): SGHTA, FQGNSA. The CDR3 is made up of 15 amino acids. V shed 8 bases, J shed 4 bases, and the junction held 12 bases outside the gene matches. CDR3 sequence (DNA): TGTGCCAGCCTCCGCCAGGGGGCTGTTGGCACTGAAGCTTTCTTT. Encoded protein: CASLRQGAVGTEAFF.

This clonotype has a handful of counts. V is TRBV6-6 and J is TRBJ2-3; 9 nucleotides align to TRBD1. Germline values: CDR1 MNHNY, CDR2 SVGAGI (reference sequence). V was clipped by 5 bases and J by 2 bases; unmatched bases: 8. This CDR3 is 16 amino acids long. In nucleotides, the CDR3 is TGTGCCAGCAGTGACCGGACAGGGGACTACACAGATACGCAGTATTTT. As protein: CASSDRTGDYTDTQYF.

This clonotype was counted a few times. J is TRBJ2-2 and V is TRBV19, with 8 bases fitting TRBD1. The CDR3 has 13 amino acids. The V and J ends lost 10 bases and 7 bases, in that order; junction bases with no gene match: 8. Germline V gene data show CDR1 as LNHDA and CDR2 as SQIVND (reference sequence). The CDR3 DNA reads as TGTGCCACCGCCGGACAGGGAGACGGGGAGCTGTTTTTT. It is translated as CATAGQGDGELFF.

The rearrangement uses TRBV27 and TRBJ2-1; D possibly uses TRBD1 or TRBD2 (7 bases each). The CDR3 covers 17 residues. Germline V gives CDR1 MNHEY, CDR2 SMNVEV (reference sequence). Trimming took 7 bases from V and 9 from J, leaving 28 bases between them. DNA of the CDR3: TGTGCCAGCACGGACACGCTAGGGGGCGGGAGATCGGTTGAGCAGTTCTTC. It codes for CASTDTLGGGRSVEQFF.

This clonotype was seen only a few times. The rearrangement uses TRBV13 and TRBJ2-3, with 10 bases lining up with TRBD2. Germline CDR1 PRHDT, CDR2 FYEKMQ (reference sequence). Trimming cost V 6 bases and J 3 bases; bases outside gene matches: 6. The CDR3 contains 15 residues. The CDR3 here is CASSKRGGRTDTQYF. Written as DNA, the CDR3 is TGTGCCAGCAGTAAGCGGGGGGGCCGGACAGATACGCAGTATTTT.

This clonotype was detected only a few times. The chain recombines TRBV7-9 with TRBJ2-5, with D possibly TRBD2 on 5 matching bases. The CDR3 length is 15 residues. V shed 1 base and J shed 0 bases, with 9 bases lying between them. Per the germline V gene, CDR1 is SEHNR and CDR2 is FQNEAQ (reference sequence). For the CDR3, the DNA is TGTGCCAGCAGCTTAGGGCGGACTCACCAAGAGACCCAGTACTTC. Translation gives CASSLGRTHQETQYF. The full variable domain, its missing parts supplied by reference TRBV7-9 and TRBJ2-5, is DTGVSQNPRHKITKRGQNVTFRCDPISEHNRLYWYRQTLGQGPEFLTYFQNEAQLEKSRLLSDRFSAERPKGSFSTLEIQRTEQGDSAMYLCASSLGRTHQETQYFGPGTRLLVL.